This is a list of T cell receptor beta chains from one sample in a study of blood T cell repertoires in COVID-19. Some clones are missing from TCRdb's copy, which holds only in-frame ones; the method was immunoSEQ multiplex PCR. The table shows under 200,000 clones, with roughly nine tenths occurring only once. Sequencing was carried out using peripheral blood. The receptors were gathered from a man between 65 and 80 years old with active or convalescent COVID-19. The conserved cysteine and the conserved F or W are not part of the CDR3 here.

j_call v_call cdr3_aa
TRBJ2-1 TRBV6-5 ASSGSPYNEQF
TRBJ2-3 TRBV7-8 ASSFTRQGPDTQY
TRBJ1-5 TRBV19 ASKLFGEDQPQH
TRBJ1-1 TRBV3-1/TRBV3-2 ASSPSPSRDTHTEAF
TRBJ2-5 TRBV21-1 ASSKQVPREETQY
TRBJ2-3 TRBV7-9 ASSSTGLARRDTQY
TRBJ2-5 TRBV4-1 ASSPLGLAAETQY
TRBJ1-2 TRBV7-8 ASSPTGMSFYGYT
TRBJ1-1 TRBV11-3 ASSLGYRGPGNTEAF
TRBJ2-2 TRBV9 ASSVGGSGRAGGGELF
TRBJ2-3 TRBV25-1 ASSRPGSTDTQY
TRBJ2-7 TRBV2 ASSERTLLY
TRBJ1-4 TRBV2 ATYPGSALNEKLF
TRBJ1-5 TRBV5-1 ATIREESNQPQH
TRBJ2-3 TRBV10-1 ASLWTSGTGDTQY
TRBJ2-2 TRBV25-1 ASRLAGELF
TRBJ1-3 TRBV28 ASSSIPGRQGFPGNTIY
TRBJ1-2 TRBV7-2 ASSFRSQGALYGYT
TRBJ2-2 TRBV28 ASSSIGVGWGTGELF
TRBJ2-6 TRBV7-2 ASSLKGGSGANVLT
TRBJ2-5 TRBV5-4 ASSLAGGAKTQY
TRBJ2-1 TRBV5-6 ASSFFGQGDYNEQF
TRBJ2-4 TRBV3-1/TRBV3-2 ASSQGVRLAKNIQY
TRBJ2-2 TRBV14 ASSQAEGLDRFTGELF
TRBJ1-1 TRBV10-3 AISGDSGGMNTEAF
TRBJ1-4 TRBV11-2 ASSPTGPNEKLF
TRBJ1-6 TRBV4-1 ASSQEAWGQGNSPLH
TRBJ1-5 TRBV28 ASSGLREPQH
TRBJ2-3 TRBV29-1 SVEITGGGPTDTQY
TRBJ2-7 TRBV27 ASSLSDRSPYEQY
TRBJ2-7 TRBV7-9 ASTSAGGPYEQY
TRBJ2-1 TRBV18 ASSPITLAGRDEQF
TRBJ2-5 TRBV5-1 ASSPGGLAGVETQY
TRBJ2-2 TRBV15 ATSRDFAAGELF
TRBJ2-4 TRBV27 ASSSWGDIQY
TRBJ2-7 TRBV13 ASSGPRGYEQY
TRBJ2-3 TRBV7-9 ASSHGQGRDTQY
TRBJ2-5 TRBV6-5 ASSYQTSGQETQY
TRBJ2-4 TRBV6-2/TRBV6-3 ASSFEPGRAAYIQY
TRBJ2-7 TRBV6-6 ASRPTGNYEQY
TRBJ2-7 TRBV6-6 ASSTKGAYEQY
TRBJ2-1 TRBV28 ASSGGLAKSYNEQF
TRBJ2-7 TRBV18 ASSPPWDSYEQY
TRBJ1-5 TRBV2 ATSTGPSVQPQH
TRBJ2-1 TRBV7-6 ASSPLLTSGSSYNEQF
TRBJ2-7 TRBV19 ASSKGQGAPEQY
TRBJ2-5 TRBV5-1 ASSLGAAQETQY
TRBJ2-3 TRBV7-8 ASSLLRGSEDTQY
TRBJ2-3 TRBV5-1 ASSPRLAGGGGDTQY
TRBJ2-2 TRBV27 ASTLHRGVGELF
TRBJ2-5 TRBV15 ATSGNDGTSGRQGETQY
TRBJ1-6 TRBV7-8 ASSRERGYNSPLH
TRBJ1-1 TRBV7-9 ASSFVRGKNTEAF
TRBJ2-7 TRBV2 ASSLMARGVQEQY
TRBJ1-1 TRBV7-6 ASSRDRTAMNTEAF